This T cell receptor (beta chain) was observed in a study of blood T cell repertoires in COVID-19 (dated by TCRdb to 2018 to 2021). Regarding the complete study: Collaborator samples came from the United States, Italy and Spain and covered acute and convalescent phases of COVID-19. The samples were drawn from two sources: the first 160 participants of the ongoing ImmuneRACE study, and over 1,000 subjects contributed by 6 global collaborators. Nearly every sample came with metadata listing a de-identified subject ID, COVID-19 status, age in years and sex. Where available, HLA class I and class II types were taken from metadata supplied by the sample provider and were not determined by assay-based typing. Subjects who had been exposed to COVID-19, were actively infected with it, or had recovered from it provided the deeply sampled blood TCRbeta repertoires that made up the dataset. The prospective study material was composed of cDNA or gDNA derived from T cells, B-cell-depleted T cells, or PBMCs. A freely available public database, intended as a resource for researchers studying the immune response to SARS-CoV-2, is where the repertoires were released. Paper-wide results and their limitations: Clinical and demographic metadata were provided uncurated, with the amount varying by source and participant.

TCRbeta CDR3 regions were amplified from genomic DNA by means of the immunoSEQ Assay, a bias-controlled multiplex PCR. The authors processed their data as follows. Nucleated cell counts per sample were estimated from amplification of reference gene primers within the assay. To quantify the absolute abundance of each unique TCRbeta CDR3 rearrangement, sequence reads were collapsed and filtered. For each sample, productive Simpson clonality was calculated as the square root of Simpson's diversity index across productive rearrangements. TCRdb carries this immuneACCESS record with in-frame sequences only. Its versions omit some clonotypes, under half of them owing to an unresolved V gene in the studies checked, with the rest unexplained. For V, J and clone size, that table is used; D and trimming come from the DNA. This sample comprises 65,000 to 85,000 clones, about 68% of them detected only once. The ten largest clones add up to less than 7.5% of the sample.

Each collaborating institution followed its own protocols to collect whole blood in K2EDTA tubes. Collaborator samples were shipped for TCRbeta analysis as frozen whole blood, isolated PBMCs, or DNA extracted from either sample type. For this chain, trimming is 3 bases at the V end and 6 bases at the J end, and the number of junction bases without a gene match is 5. CDR1 and CDR2 (SGDLS, YYNGEE) derive from the germline V gene. The CDR3 measures 13 amino acids from cysteine to phenylalanine. Only the CDR3 region is kept as DNA, spanning 39 bases read in frame from base 1. To note about this clone: The clone's antigen remains unknown. Base-call qualities are not available, and no considerably larger clone is one nucleotide away.

This sequence originates from a man between 45 and 60 years old with active or convalescent COVID-19. The rearrangement joined TRBV9 to TRBJ1-2, with 7 central nucleotides matching TRBD1. The sample consisted of peripheral blood. The CDR3 loop reads CASSATTGDGYTF. The DNA sequence is given as TGTGCCAGCAGCGCAACCACAGGGGATGGCTACACCTTC.